This T cell receptor (beta chain) stems from a study of T cell responses to AZD1222 COVID-19 vaccine. About this clone itself: Its antigen is unknown.

The CDR3 is 13 amino acids. CDR1 is ENHRY, CDR2 SYGVKD, per germline. The V end was cut by 6 bases, the J end by 4 bases, with 12 bases between. Repertoires were generated with immunoSEQ multiplex PCR, while TCRdb's copy carries only in-frame clones and drops some. The sample contains under 130,000 clones, around nine tenths of which appear only once. Study-level points and caveats: Spike-specific TCR breadth and depth grew following two AZD1222 doses.

The TCR originated in an adult in good health. V is TRBV10-3 and J is TRBJ1-1; D is possibly TRBD1 (6 bases). Sequencing was performed on peripheral blood, taken on day 0 of AZD1222 vaccination. DNA of the CDR3: TGTGCCATCAGAGCCGAAGGGGGCACTGAAGCTTTCTTT. The encoded protein is CAIRAEGGTEAFF.